The text below deals with one TCR beta chain. This sample is part of a study of blood T cell repertoires in COVID-19. Study details: Sample material is recorded as cDNA or gDNA derived from T cells, B-cell-depleted T cells, or PBMCs.

Germline V CDR1 and CDR2: LGHNA, YNFKEQ. The CDR3 is 13 amino acids. V lost 3 bases, J lost 8 bases, and 11 bases lay in between. In the authors' workflow: Amplified reference gene primers provided the basis for estimating nucleated cell counts. Sequencing was performed with immunoSEQ multiplex PCR; in TCRdb, only in-frame clones are kept and a portion is missing. V and J calls and clone size are as listed in that table; D and trimming were resolved from the DNA. The data show approximately 190,000 clones, about 93% seen once. Sequencing used peripheral blood. This chain connects TRBV4-2 to TRBJ2-1; a possible D gene is TRBD1 (6 bases). This clonotype originated in a man aged 50 to 59 with acute or convalescent COVID-19. This chain's CDR3 is CASSQDNRDEQFF. CDR3 in DNA: TGTGCCAGCAGCCAGGATAACAGGGATGAGCAGTTCTTC.